The T cell receptor beta chain under discussion was sequenced for a study of blood T cells in healthy people across ages. A J-beta primer mix and a sample-barcoded 5' primer were used in a second PCR of roughly 6 to 11 cycles. TCRdb fed the 5' RACE reads into MiXCR, producing one record per CDR3 protein. The sample has around 2 million distinct CDR3 sequences, around 40% seen once. The CDR3 sequence is 18 residues long. The V and J ends lost 1 base and 5 bases respectively, with 23 bases between them. Germline loops: CDR1 SGHNT, CDR2 YENEEA. The chain is built from TRBV11-3 and TRBJ2-5; perhaps TRBD2 as D (6 bases). The source is a human donor in good health. The sequencing input was blood. CDR3 protein: CASSLARSSVWGGETQYF. The CDR3 DNA reads as TGTGCCAGCAGCTTAGCTCGGTCTAGCGTGTGGGGTGGGGAGACCCAGTACTTC.